This section outlines one T cell receptor beta chain sequence together with its context. Its antigen is undetermined. The ends lost 1 base at V and 9 bases at J; junction bases unmatched: 8. The V gene's germline CDR1 is MGHRA and CDR2 YSYEKL. CDR3 length equals 14 residues. TCRdb passed the 5' RACE reads through MiXCR, listing each CDR3 protein once. The sample lists hundreds of thousands of distinct CDR3 sequences; more than 15% were seen once. The data were obtained in a study of T-cell memory formation after mild COVID-19. Study-wide results and limits: The study found balanced CD4/CD8 in clones contracting day 15 to 85 and a CD4+ lean in later expanders. CD4+ contracting clones were found mainly in CM and EM, and CD8+ ones in EMRA.

This receptor was taken from an adult woman who had mild COVID-19 (a few samples of this study predate the infection). Cell type and time point are not known. V gene TRBV4-1 combines with J gene TRBJ2-7; 8 bases match TRBD1. Sequences were obtained from PBMCs or a T cell subset sorted from them (not recorded which). The CDR3 nucleotides read TGCGCCAGCAGCCAAGGAGGGACAGGCCTCCGGCAGTACTTC. Its translation: CASSQGGTGLRQYF.